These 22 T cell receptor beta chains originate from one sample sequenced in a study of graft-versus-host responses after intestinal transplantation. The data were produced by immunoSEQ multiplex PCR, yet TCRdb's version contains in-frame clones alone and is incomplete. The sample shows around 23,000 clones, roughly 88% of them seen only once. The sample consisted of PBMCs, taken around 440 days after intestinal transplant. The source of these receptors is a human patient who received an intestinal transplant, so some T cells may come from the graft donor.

DNA for the CDR3: TGTGCCAGCAGCCAGGGACTAGCGGGAGGGGGCGAGCAGTACTTC. It specifies CASSQGLAGGGEQYF. V is TRBV2 and J is TRBJ2-7, with 16 bases aligning to TRBD2. With V trimmed by 6 bases and J by 6 bases, 5 bases remained unmatched. The CDR3 runs 15 residues. Germline-derived CDR1 and CDR2 are SNHLY and FYNNEI.

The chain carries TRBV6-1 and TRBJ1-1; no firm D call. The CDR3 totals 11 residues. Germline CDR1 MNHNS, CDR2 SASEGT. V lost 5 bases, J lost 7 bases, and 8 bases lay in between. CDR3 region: CASSYKHEAFF. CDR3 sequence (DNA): TGTGCCAGCAGTTACAAGCATGAAGCTTTCTTT.

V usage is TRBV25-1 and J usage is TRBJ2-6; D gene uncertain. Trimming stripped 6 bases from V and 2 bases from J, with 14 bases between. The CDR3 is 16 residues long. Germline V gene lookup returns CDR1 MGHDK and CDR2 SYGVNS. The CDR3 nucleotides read TGTGCCAGCAGCCAGTTTAGAAGCGCTGGGGCCAACGTCCTGACTTTC. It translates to CASSQFRSAGANVLTF.

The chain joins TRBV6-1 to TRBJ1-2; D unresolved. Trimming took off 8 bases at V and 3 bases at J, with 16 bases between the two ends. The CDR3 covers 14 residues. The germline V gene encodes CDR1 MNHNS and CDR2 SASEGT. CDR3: CASPNNNGDYGYTF. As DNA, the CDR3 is TGTGCCAGCCCCAACAATAACGGGGACTATGGCTACACCTTC.

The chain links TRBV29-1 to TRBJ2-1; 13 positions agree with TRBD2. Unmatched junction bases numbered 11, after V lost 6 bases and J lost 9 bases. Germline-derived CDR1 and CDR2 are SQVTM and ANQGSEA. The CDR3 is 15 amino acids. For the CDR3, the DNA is TGCAGCGTCTGGGGGGGGACTAGCGGGAAGAGTGAGCAGTTCTTC. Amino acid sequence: CSVWGGTSGKSEQFF.

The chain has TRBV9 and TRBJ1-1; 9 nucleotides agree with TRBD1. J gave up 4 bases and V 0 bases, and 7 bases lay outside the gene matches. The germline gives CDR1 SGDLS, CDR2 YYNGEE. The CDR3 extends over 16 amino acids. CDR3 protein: CASSVAVDRGSTEAFF. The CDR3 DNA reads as TGTGCCAGCAGCGTAGCAGTCGACAGGGGGAGCACTGAAGCTTTCTTT.

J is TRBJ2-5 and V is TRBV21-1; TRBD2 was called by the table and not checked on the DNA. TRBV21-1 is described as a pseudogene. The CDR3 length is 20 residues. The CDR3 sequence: CASSKALCGRAKEIQETQYF. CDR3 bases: TGTGCCAGCAGCAAAGCGCTTTGCGGGAGAGCAAAAGAGATACAAGAGACCCAGTACTTC.

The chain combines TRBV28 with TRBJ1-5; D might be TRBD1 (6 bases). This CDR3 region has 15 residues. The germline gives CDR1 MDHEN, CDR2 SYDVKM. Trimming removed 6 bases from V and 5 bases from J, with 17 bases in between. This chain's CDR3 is CASSLAGTLYQPQHF. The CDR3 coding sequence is TGTGCCAGCAGCCTTGCCGGGACACTTTATCAGCCCCAGCATTTT.

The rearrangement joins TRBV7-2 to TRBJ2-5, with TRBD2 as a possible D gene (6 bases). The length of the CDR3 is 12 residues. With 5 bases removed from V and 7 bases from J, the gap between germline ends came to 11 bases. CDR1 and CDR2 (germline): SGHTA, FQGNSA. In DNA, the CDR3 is TGTGCCAGCAGCCGGGACTTGGGGACCCAGTACTTC. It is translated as CASSRDLGTQYF.

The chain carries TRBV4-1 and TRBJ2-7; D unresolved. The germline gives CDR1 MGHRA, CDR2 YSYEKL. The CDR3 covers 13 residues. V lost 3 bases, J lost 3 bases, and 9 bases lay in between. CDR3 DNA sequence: TGCGCCAGCAGCCAGTTAGAAGACTACGAGCAGTACTTC. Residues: CASSQLEDYEQYF.

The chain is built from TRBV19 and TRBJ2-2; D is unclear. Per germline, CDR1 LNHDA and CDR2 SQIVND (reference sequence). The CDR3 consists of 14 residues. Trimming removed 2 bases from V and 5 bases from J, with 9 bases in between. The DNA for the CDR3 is TGTGCCAGTAGTATAAGGCGGATGACCGGGGAGCTGTTTTTT. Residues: CASSIRRMTGELFF.

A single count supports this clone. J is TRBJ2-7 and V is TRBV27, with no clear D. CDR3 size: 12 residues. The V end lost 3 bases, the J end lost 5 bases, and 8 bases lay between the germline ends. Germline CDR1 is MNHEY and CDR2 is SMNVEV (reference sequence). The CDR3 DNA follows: TGTGCCAGCAGTTTTGTAGGGAACGAGCAGTACTTC. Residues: CASSFVGNEQYF.

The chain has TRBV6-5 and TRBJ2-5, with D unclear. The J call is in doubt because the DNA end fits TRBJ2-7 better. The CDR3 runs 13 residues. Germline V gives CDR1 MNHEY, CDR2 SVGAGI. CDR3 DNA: TGTGCCAGCAGTTCCGACGGAGCCTACGAGCAGTACTTC. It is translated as CASSSDGAYEQYF.

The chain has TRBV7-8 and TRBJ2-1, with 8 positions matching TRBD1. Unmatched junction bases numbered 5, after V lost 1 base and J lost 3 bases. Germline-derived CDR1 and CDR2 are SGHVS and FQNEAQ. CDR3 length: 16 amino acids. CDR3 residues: CASSLDQGANYNEQFF. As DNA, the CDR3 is TGTGCCAGCAGCTTAGATCAGGGGGCGAACTACAATGAGCAGTTCTTC.

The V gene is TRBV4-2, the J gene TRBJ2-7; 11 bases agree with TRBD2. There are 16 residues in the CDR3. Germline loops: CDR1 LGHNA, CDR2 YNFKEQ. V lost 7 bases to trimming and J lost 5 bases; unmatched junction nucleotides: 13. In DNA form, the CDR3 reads TGTGCCAGCAACTCCCCACTAGCGGGAGATACCCACGAGCAGTACTTC. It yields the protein CASNSPLAGDTHEQYF.

The CDR3: CACRDREYEQYF. The CDR3 bases are TGTGCCTGTCGGGACAGGGAATACGAGCAGTACTTC. The J gene is TRBJ2-7, the V gene TRBV30; 9 nucleotides line up with TRBD1. Unmatched junction bases numbered 4, after V lost 6 bases and J lost 4 bases. The germline V gene has CDR1 GTSNPN and CDR2 SVGIG (reference sequence). This CDR3 comprises 12 residues.

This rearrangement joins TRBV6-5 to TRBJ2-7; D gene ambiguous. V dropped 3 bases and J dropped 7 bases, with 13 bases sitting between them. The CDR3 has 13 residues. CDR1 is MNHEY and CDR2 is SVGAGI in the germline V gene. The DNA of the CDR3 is TGTGCCAGCAGTTATACGGCCGTTAATGAGCAGTACTTC. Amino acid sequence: CASSYTAVNEQYF.

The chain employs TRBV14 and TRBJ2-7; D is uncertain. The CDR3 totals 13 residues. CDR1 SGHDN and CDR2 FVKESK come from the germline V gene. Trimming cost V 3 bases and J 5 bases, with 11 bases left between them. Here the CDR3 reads CASSQYRLHEQYF. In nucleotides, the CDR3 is TGTGCCAGCAGCCAGTACCGACTCCACGAGCAGTACTTC.

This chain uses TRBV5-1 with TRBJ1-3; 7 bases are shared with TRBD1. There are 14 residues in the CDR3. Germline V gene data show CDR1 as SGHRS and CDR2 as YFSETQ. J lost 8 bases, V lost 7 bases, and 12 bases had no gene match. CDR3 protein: CASSIQGPRDTIYF. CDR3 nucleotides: TGCGCCAGCTCAATACAGGGGCCACGAGACACCATATATTTT.

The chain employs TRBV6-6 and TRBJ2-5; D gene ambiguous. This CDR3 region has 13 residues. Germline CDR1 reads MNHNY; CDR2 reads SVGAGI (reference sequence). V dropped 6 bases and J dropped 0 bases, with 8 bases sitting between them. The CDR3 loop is CASSHWNQETQYF. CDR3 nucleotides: TGTGCCAGCAGCCACTGGAACCAAGAGACCCAGTACTTC.

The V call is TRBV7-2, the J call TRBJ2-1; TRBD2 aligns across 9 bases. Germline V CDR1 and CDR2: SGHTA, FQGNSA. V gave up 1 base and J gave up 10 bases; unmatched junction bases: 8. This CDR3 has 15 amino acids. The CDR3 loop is CASSLGGASGAEQFF. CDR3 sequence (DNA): TGTGCCAGCAGCTTAGGGGGGGCTAGCGGGGCAGAGCAGTTCTTC.

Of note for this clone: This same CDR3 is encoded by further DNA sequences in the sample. The CDR3 nucleotides read TGTGCCAGCAGCTTGGGACAGTATACCGGGGAGCTGTTTTTT. Translation gives CASSLGQYTGELFF. V usage is TRBV5-4 and J usage is TRBJ2-2; perhaps TRBD1 as D (5 bases). V was clipped by 0 bases and J by 5 bases, with 8 bases between them. CDR3 length: 14 amino acids. Germline assignment: CDR1 SGHNT and CDR2 YYREEE (reference sequence).